This T cell receptor (beta chain) was sequenced in a study of shared clonotypes between healthy human individuals. The germline V and J ends were trimmed by 0 bases and 5 bases, with 15 bases remaining between them. The CDR3 loop spans 16 amino acids. Regarding the study as a whole: Few donors restricted represented genetic and exposure-history diversity.

This clone was found once. The antigen is not known. PCR replicates performed on unsorted PBMC used roughly 300 ng DNA, 30,000 or so T cell genomes. Assay: immunoSEQ multiplex PCR; the TCRdb copy retains only in-frame clones and omits some. Among approximately 480,000 clones, almost 80% were seen once, and the ten largest hold roughly an eighth. This chain links TRBV23-1 with TRBJ2-3; possible D gene TRBD2, 6 bases. TRBV23-1 is an ORF; its function is uncertain. The receptor was derived from a woman in her thirties or forties in good health. Some clones in this sample may be carry-over from other donors' samples. The source material was PBMCs. The CDR3 protein is CASSQSGRERIDTQYF. The CDR3 DNA follows: TGCGCCAGCAGTCAATCGGGGCGGGAACGAATAGATACGCAGTATTTT.